The entry below gives a single T cell receptor (beta chain) sequence along with its context. Its specificity is unknown. Trimming stripped 4 bases from V and 3 bases from J, with 4 bases between. The CDR3 runs 13 residues. Germline lookup yields CDR1 KGHSH and CDR2 LQKENI. This specimen belongs to a study of T cell repertoires in ileal Crohn's disease. In the study overall: Surgery for a complication: stricturing in about 61%, penetrating in about 39%. Whole-study findings and limits: Active smokers at surgery had more clonal expansions than non-smokers.

Data came from immunoSEQ multiplex PCR; TCRdb stores just in-frame clones and leaves some out. The sample includes roughly 17,000 clones, more than 85% seen only once; the top ten take roughly 7.1%. Sample time point: inflamed ileum from the surgical specimen. Sequencing was done on a sample of ileal tissue. The clonotype originates from an adult with Crohn's disease. This chain joins TRBV18 and TRBJ1-6; no firm D call. CDR3 sequence reads: CASSQGYNSPLHF. In nucleotides, the CDR3 is TGTGCCAGCTCACAGGGCTATAATTCACCCCTCCACTTT.